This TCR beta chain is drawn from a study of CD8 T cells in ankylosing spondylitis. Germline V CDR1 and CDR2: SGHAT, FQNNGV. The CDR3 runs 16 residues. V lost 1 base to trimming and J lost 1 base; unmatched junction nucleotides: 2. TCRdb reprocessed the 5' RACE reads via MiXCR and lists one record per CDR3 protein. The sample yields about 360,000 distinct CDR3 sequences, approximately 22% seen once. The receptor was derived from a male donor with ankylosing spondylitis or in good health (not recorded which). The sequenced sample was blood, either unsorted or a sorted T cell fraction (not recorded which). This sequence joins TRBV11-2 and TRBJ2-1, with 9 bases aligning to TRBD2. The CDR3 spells CASSLGSGGSYNEQFF. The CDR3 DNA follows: TGTGCCAGCAGCTTAGGGAGCGGGGGGTCCTACAATGAGCAGTTCTTC.